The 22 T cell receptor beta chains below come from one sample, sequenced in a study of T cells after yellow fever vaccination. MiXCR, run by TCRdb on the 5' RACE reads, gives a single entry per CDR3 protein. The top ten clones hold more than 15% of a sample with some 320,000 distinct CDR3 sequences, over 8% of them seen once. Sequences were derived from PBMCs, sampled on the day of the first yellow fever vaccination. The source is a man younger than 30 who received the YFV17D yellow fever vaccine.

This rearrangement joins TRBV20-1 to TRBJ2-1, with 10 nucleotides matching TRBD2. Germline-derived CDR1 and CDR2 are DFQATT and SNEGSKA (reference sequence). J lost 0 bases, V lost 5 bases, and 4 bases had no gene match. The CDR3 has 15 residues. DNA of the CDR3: TGCAGTGCTTCAATAGCGGGGGGCTCCTACAATGAGCAGTTCTTC. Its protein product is CSASIAGGSYNEQFF.

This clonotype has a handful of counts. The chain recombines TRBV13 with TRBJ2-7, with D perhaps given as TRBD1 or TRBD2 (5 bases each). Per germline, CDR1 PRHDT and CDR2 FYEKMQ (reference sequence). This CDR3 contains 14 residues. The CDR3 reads CASSLGDVSYEQYV. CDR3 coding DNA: TGTGCCAGCAGCCTAGGGGACGTCTCCTACGAGCAGTACGTC.

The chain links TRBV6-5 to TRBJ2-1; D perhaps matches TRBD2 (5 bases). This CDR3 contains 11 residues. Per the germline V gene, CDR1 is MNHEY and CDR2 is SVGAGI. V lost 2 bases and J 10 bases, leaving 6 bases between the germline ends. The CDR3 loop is CASSYGEEQFF. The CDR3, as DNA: TGTGCCAGCAGTTACGGGGAGGAGCAGTTCTTC.

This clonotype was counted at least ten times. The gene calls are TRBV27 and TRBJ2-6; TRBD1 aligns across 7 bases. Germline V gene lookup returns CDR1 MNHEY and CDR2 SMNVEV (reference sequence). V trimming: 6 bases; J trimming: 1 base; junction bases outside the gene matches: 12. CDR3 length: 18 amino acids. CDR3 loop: CASSSYLGQLSGANVLTF. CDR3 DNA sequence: TGTGCCAGCAGCTCCTACTTGGGACAGCTATCTGGGGCCAACGTCCTGACTTTC.

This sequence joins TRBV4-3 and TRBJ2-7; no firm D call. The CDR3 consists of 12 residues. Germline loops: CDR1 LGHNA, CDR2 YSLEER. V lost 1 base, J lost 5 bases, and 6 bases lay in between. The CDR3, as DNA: TGCGCCAGCAGCCAAGGGGAAAACGAGCAGTACTTC. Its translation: CASSQGENEQYF.

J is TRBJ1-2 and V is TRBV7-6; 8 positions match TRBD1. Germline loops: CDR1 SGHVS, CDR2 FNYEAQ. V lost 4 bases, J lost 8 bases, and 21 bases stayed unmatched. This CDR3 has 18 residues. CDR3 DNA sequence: TGTGCCAGCAGCTCGATAACACCAAACAGGGGGGAAAGAGACGGCTACACCTTC. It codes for CASSSITPNRGERDGYTF.

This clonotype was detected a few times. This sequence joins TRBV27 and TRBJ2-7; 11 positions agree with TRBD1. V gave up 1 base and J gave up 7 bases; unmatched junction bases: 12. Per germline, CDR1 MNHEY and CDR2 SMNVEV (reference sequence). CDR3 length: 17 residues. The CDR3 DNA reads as TGTGCCAGCAGTTTATTAGGGACAGGGGGATTGGTGAGAGAGCAGTACTTC. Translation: CASSLLGTGGLVREQYF.

The CDR3 DNA sequence: TGTGCCAGCAGCTGGGGACAGGGGGTCAATCAGCCCCAGCATTTT. Translating it yields CASSWGQGVNQPQHF. The gene calls are TRBV7-9 and TRBJ1-5, with 11 bases aligning to TRBD1. The V gene's germline CDR1 is SEHNR and CDR2 FQNEAQ (reference sequence). The CDR3 spans 15 residues. Unmatched junction bases numbered 2, after V lost 4 bases and J lost 3 bases.

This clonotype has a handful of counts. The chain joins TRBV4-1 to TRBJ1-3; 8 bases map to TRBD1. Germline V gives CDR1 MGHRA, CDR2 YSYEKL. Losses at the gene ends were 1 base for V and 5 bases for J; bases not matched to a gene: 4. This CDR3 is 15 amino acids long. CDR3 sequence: CASSQATGDRNTIYF. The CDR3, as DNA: TGCGCCAGCAGCCAAGCGACAGGGGATCGAAACACCATATATTTT.

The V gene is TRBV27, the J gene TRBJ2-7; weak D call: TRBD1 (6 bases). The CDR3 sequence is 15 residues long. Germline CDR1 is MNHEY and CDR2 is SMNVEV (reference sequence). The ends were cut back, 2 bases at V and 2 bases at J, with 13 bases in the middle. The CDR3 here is CASSLNDRRTYEQYF. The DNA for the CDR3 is TGTGCCAGCAGTTTAAATGACAGGAGGACCTACGAGCAGTACTTC.

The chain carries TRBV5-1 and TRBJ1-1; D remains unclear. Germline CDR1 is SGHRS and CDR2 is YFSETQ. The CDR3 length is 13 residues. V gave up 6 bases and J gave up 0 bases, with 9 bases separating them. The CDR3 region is CASKEIVNTEAFF. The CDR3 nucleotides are TGCGCCAGCAAGGAGATAGTGAACACTGAAGCTTTCTTT.

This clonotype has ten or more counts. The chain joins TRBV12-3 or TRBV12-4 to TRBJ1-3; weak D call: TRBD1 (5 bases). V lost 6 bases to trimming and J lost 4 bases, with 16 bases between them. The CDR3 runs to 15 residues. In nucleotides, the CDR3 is TGTGCCAGCAGCCACAAGGGGATCCTCGGAAACACCATATATTTT. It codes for CASSHKGILGNTIYF.

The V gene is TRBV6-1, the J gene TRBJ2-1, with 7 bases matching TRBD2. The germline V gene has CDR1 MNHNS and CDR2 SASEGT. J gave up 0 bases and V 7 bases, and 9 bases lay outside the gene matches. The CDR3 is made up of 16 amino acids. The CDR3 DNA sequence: TGTGCCAGCACCAGATTAGCGGGTAGCTCCTACAATGAGCAGTTCTTC. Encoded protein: CASTRLAGSSYNEQFF.

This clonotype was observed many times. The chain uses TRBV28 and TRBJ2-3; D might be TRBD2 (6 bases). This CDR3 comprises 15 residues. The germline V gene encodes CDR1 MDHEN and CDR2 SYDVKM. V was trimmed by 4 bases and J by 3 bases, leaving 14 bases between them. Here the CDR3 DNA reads TGTGCCAGCAGTTCCAACGGCGGGATAACAGATACGCAGTATTTT. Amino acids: CASSSNGGITDTQYF.

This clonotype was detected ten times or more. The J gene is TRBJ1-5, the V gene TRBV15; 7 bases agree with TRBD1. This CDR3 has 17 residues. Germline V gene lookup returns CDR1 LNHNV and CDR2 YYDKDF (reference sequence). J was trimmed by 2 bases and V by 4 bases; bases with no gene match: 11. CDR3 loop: CATSIGFTGEGNQPQHF. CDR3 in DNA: TGTGCCACCAGCATCGGATTTACAGGGGAAGGCAATCAGCCCCAGCATTTT.

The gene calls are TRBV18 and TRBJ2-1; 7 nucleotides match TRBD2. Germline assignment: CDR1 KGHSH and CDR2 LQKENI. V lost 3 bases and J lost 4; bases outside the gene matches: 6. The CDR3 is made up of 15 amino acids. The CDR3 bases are TGTGCCAGCTCACCGAGGGCGGGGGAGTACAATGAGCAGTTCTTC. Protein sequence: CASSPRAGEYNEQFF.

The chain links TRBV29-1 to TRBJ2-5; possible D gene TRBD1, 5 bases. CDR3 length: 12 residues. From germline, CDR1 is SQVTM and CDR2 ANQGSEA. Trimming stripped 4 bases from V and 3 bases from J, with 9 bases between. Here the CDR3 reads CSVVGAEETQYF. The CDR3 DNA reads TGCAGCGTTGTAGGGGCAGAAGAGACCCAGTACTTC. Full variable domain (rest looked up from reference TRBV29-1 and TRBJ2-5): SAVISQKPSRDICQRGTSLTIQCQVDSQVTMMFWYRQQPGQSLTLIATANQGSEATYESGFVIDKFPISRPNLTFSTLTVSNMSPEDSSIYLCSVVGAEETQYFGPGTRLLVL.

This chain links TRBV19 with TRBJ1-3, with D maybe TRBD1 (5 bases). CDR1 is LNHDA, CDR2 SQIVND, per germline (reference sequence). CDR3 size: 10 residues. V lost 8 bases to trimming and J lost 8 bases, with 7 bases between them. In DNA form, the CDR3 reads TGTGCCAGTCGAGGGGACACCATATATTTT. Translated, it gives CASRGDTIYF.

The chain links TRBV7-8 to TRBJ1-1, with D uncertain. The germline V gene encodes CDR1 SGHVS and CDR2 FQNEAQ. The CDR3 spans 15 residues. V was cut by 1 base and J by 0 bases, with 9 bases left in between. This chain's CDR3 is CASSLVYSMNTEAFF. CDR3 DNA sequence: TGTGCCAGCAGCTTAGTCTACAGCATGAACACTGAAGCTTTCTTT.

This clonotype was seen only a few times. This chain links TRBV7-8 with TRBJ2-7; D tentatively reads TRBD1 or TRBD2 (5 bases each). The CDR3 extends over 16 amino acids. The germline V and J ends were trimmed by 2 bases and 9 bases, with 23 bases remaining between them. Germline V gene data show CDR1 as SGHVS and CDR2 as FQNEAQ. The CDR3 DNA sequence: TGTGCCAGCAGCTTAATGCCCGGGACCCCGGTGGACGGGCAGTACTTC. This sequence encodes CASSLMPGTPVDGQYF.

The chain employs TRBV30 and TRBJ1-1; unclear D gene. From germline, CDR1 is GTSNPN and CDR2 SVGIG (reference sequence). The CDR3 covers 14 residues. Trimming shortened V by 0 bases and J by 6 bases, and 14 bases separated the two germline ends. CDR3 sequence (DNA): TGTGCCTGGAGTGTACCCTGGATGGTCTCTGAAGCTTTCTTT. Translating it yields CAWSVPWMVSEAFF.

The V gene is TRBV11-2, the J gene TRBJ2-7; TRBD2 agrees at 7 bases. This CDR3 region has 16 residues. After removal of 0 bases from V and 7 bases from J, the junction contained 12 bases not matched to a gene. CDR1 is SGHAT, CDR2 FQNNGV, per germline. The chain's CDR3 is CASSLDWGGVSWEQYF. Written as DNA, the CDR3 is TGTGCCAGCAGCTTAGACTGGGGGGGGGTGAGTTGGGAGCAGTACTTC.